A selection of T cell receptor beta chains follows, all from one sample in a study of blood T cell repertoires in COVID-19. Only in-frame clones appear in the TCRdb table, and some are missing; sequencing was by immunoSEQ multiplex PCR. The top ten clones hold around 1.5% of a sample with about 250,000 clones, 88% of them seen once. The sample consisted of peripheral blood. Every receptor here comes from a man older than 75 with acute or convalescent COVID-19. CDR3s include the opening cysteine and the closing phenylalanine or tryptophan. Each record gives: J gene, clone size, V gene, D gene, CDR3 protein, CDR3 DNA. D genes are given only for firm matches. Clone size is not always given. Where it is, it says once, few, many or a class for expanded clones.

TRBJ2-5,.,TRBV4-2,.,CASSQDTGSGTQYF,TGTGCCAGCAGCCAAGATACCGGGTCGGGGACCCAGTACTTC
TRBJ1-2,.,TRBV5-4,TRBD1,CASSSRQGVNGYTF,TGTGCCAGCAGCTCACGACAGGGCGTGAATGGCTACACCTTC
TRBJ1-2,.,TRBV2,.,CAREDYGYTF,TGTGCTAGGGAGGACTATGGCTACACCTTC
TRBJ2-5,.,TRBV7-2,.,CASSFLWLETQYF,TGTGCCAGCAGCTTTTTATGGCTGGAGACCCAGTACTTC
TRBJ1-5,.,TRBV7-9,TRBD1,CASSPGQGSQPQHF,TGTGCCAGCAGCCCCGGACAGGGCAGTCAGCCCCAGCATTTT
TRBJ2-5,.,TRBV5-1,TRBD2,CASSPMGTSGGQKTQYF,TGCGCCAGCAGCCCAATGGGGACTAGCGGGGGGCAGAAGACCCAGTACTTC
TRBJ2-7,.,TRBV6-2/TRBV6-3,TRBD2,CASSDRGLAGYEQYF,TGTGCCAGCAGTGACAGGGGACTAGCGGGCTACGAGCAGTACTTC
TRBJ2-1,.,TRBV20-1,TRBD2,CSASSGDSYNEQFF,TGCAGTGCTAGTAGCGGGGACTCCTACAATGAGCAGTTCTTC
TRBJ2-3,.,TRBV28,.,CASSSLDWGGTDTQYF,TGTGCCAGCAGTTCCCTCGATTGGGGCGGCACAGATACGCAGTATTTT
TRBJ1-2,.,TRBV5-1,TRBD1,CASSPGGGNYGYTF,TGCGCCAGCAGCCCGGGAGGGGGCAACTATGGCTACACCTTC
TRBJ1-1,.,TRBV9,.,CASSVVTGGTEAFF,TGTGCCAGCAGCGTAGTCACAGGAGGGACTGAAGCTTTCTTT
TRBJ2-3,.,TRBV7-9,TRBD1,CASRPDRGHTDTQYF,TGTGCCAGCAGGCCAGACAGGGGACACACAGATACGCAGTATTTT
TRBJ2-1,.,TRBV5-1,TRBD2,CASSRSGSGGYNEQFF,TGCGCCAGCAGCCGAAGCGGTAGCGGGGGGTACAATGAGCAGTTCTTC
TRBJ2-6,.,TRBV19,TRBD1,CASSIAGQGLLSGANVLTF,TGTGCCAGTAGTATAGCCGGACAGGGCCTCCTCTCTGGGGCCAACGTCCTGACTTTC
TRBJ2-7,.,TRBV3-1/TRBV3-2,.,CASSHTPNEQYF,TGTGCCAGCAGCCATACCCCTAACGAGCAGTACTTC
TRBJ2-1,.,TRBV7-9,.,CASSLQGLANEQFF,TGTGCCAGCAGCTTACAGGGTCTGGCCAATGAGCAGTTCTTC
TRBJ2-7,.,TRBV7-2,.,CASSQSSEQYF,TGTGCCAGCAGCCAATCTAGCGAGCAGTACTTC
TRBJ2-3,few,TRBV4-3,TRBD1,CASSQDVPGQGFADTQYF,TGCGCCAGCAGCCAAGACGTCCCGGGACAGGGTTTCGCAGATACGCAGTATTTT
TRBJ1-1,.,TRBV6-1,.,CASSYAGYTEAFF,TGTGCCAGCAGTTATGCGGGATACACTGAAGCTTTCTTT
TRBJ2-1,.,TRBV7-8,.,CASSLDQNNEQFF,TGTGCCAGCAGCTTAGACCAGAACAATGAGCAGTTCTTC
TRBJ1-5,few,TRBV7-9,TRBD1,CASSKEEGAVKPQHF,TGTGCCAGCAGCAAAGAGGAGGGGGCAGTTAAGCCCCAGCATTTT
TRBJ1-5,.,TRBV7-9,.,CASSSSKDSPLNQPQHF,TGTGCCAGCAGCTCGTCCAAGGACAGCCCCCTCAATCAGCCCCAGCATTTT
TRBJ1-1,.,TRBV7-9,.,CASSTPIPTEAFF,TGTGCCAGCAGCACCCCTATTCCCACTGAAGCTTTCTTT
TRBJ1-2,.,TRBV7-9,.,CASSLARLNYGYTF,TGTGCCAGCAGCTTAGCGAGGCTTAACTATGGCTACACCTTC
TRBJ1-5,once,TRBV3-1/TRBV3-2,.,CASSQGGARGDQPQHF,TGTGCCAGCAGCCAAGGAGGCGCCAGGGGAGATCAGCCCCAGCATTTT
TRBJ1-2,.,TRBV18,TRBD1,CASSPRRGYGYTF,TGTGCCAGCTCACCACGCAGGGGGTATGGCTACACCTTC
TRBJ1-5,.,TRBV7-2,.,CASSPDNYQPQHF,TGTGCCAGCAGCCCGGACAATTATCAGCCCCAGCATTTT
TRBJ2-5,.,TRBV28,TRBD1,CASSFYGTARGTQYF,TGTGCCAGCAGTTTCTACGGGACAGCAAGGGGGACCCAGTACTTC
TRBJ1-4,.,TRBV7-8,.,CASSQTRGTANEKLFF,TGTGCCAGCAGCCAGACGCGGGGCACTGCTAATGAAAAACTGTTTTTT
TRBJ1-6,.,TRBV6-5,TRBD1,CAGSTGGNSPLHF,TGTGCCGGCTCGACAGGGGGGAATTCACCCCTCCACTTT
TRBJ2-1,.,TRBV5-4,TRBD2,CASSPFGAGAYNEQFF,TGTGCCAGCAGTCCTTTTGGAGCGGGGGCTTACAATGAGCAGTTCTTC
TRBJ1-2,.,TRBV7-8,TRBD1,CASSLGSGGQGGYGYTF,TGTGCCAGCAGCTTAGGGTCCGGGGGACAGGGTGGCTATGGCTACACCTTC
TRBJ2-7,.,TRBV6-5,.,CASSYRAGSYEQYF,TGTGCCAGCAGTTACAGAGCGGGCTCCTACGAGCAGTACTTC
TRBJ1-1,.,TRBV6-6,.,CASSYLGRGNTEAFF,TGTGCCAGCAGTTACCTGGGCAGGGGAAACACTGAAGCTTTCTTT
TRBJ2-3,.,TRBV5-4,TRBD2,CASSPARSGTSVGDTQYF,TGTGCCAGCAGCCCGGCACGATCGGGGACTAGCGTGGGAGATACGCAGTATTTT
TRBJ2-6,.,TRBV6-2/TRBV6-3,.,CASSPVATGANVLTF,TGTGCCAGCAGTCCCGTGGCCACCGGGGCCAACGTCCTGACTTTC
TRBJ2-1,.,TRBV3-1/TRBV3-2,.,CASNSQGYNEQFF,TGTGCCAGCAACTCACAGGGTTACAATGAGCAGTTCTTC
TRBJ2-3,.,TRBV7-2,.,CASSWSLRDTQYF,TGTGCCAGCAGCTGGTCCCTGAGAGATACGCAGTATTTT
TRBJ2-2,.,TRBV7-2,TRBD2,CASSLEGLAGGELFF,TGTGCCAGCAGCTTAGAGGGACTAGCGGGCGGGGAGCTGTTTTTT
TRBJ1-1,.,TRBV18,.,CASSLSGGTEAFF,TGTGCCAGCTCACTTTCTGGAGGGACTGAAGCTTTCTTT
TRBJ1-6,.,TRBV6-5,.,CASSYSTRGAYSPLHF,TGTGCCAGCAGTTACTCGACCAGGGGCGCTTATTCACCCCTCCACTTT